This T cell receptor beta chain emerged from a study of cytomegalovirus exposure and HLA in healthy donors. The PCR contained 60 Vbeta and 13 Jbeta primers. TCRdb's table, derived via immunoSEQ multiplex PCR, lists solely in-frame clones and lacks some. The sample carries approximately 38,000 clones, approximately 79% recorded once. V lost 4 bases and J 7 bases, leaving 23 bases between the germline ends. This CDR3 comprises 16 residues. In germline, CDR1 is SGHNT, CDR2 YYREEE (reference sequence). The J gene is TRBJ1-1, the V gene TRBV5-4, with a weak D call TRBD1 (6 bases). Sequenced: PBMCs. The sequence came from a woman aged 18-29 years in good health and CMV-seropositive. CDR3 protein: CASSPGGAVVSVEAFF. The CDR3 DNA follows: TGTGCCAGCAGCCCTGGGGGGGCTGTAGTTTCGGTTGAAGCTTTCTTT.